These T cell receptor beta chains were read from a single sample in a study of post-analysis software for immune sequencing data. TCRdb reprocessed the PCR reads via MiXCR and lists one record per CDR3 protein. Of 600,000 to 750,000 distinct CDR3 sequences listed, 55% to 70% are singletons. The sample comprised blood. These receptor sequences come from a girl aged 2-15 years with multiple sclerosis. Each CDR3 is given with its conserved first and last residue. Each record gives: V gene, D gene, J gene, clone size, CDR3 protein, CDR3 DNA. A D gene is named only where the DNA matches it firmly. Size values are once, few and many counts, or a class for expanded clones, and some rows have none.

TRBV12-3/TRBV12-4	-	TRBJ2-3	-	CASRVRQETQYF	TGTGCCAGCAGGGTCAGACAAGAGACGCAGTATTTT
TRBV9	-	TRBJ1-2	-	CASSVRGREDGYTF	TGTGCCAGCAGCGTCCGCGGCAGGGAGGATGGCTACACCTTC
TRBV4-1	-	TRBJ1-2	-	CASSQVLDLILGGYTF	TGCGCCAGCAGCCAAGTATTGGACTTGATCCTGGGGGGCTACACCTTC
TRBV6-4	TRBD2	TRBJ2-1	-	CASSWGLGGGPHNEQFF	TGTGCCAGCAGTTGGGGGCTCGGGGGGGGCCCCCACAATGAGCAGTTCTTC
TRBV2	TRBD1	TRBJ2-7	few	CASSPTTGAEQYF	TGTGCCAGCAGTCCTACGACAGGGGCCGAGCAGTACTTC
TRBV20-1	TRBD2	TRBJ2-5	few	CSATTSGQETQYF	TGCAGTGCTACGACTAGCGGACAAGAGACCCAGTACTTC
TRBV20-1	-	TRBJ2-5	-	CSARKGVETQYF	TGCAGTGCTAGGAAGGGTGTCGAGACCCAGTACTTC
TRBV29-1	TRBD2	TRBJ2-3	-	CSVEDGLAGVTDTQYF	TGCAGCGTTGAAGATGGGTTAGCGGGAGTCACAGATACGCAGTATTTT
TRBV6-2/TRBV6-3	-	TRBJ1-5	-	CASSSTTAPQHF	TGTGCCAGCAGTTCGACGACGGCGCCCCAGCATTTT
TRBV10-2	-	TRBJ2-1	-	CASSDPHLGGDNEQFF	TGCGCCAGCAGTGACCCGCACCTTGGTGGGGACAATGAGCAGTTCTTC
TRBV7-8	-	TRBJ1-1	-	CASSLRHAGTEAFF	TGTGCCAGCAGCTTAAGACACGCGGGAACTGAAGCTTTCTTT
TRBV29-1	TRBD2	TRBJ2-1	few	CSVEGVSGSSENEQFF	TGCAGCGTTGAAGGGGTTAGCGGGAGCAGTGAGAATGAGCAGTTCTTC
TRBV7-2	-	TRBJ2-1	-	CASSLTRDRKQFF	TGTGCCAGCAGCTTAACCCGCGACCGTAAGCAGTTCTTC
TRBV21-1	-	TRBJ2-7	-	CASSTPWGGDEQYF	TGTGCCAGCAGCACTCCCTGGGGAGGGGACGAGCAGTACTTC
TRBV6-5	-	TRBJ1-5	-	CASSYRAVPFGQPQHF	TGTGCCAGCAGTTATAGGGCAGTCCCCTTCGGTCAGCCCCAGCATTTT
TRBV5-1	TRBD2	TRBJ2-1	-	CASSSSLAGGPNEQFF	TGCGCCAGCAGCTCTTCACTAGCGGGAGGGCCCAATGAGCAGTTCTTC
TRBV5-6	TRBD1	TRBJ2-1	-	CASSLSLGQGAWNEQFF	TGTGCCAGCAGCTTGTCTCTGGGACAGGGGGCATGGAATGAGCAGTTCTTC
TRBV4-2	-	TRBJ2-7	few	CASSQDAVSYEQYF	TGTGCCAGCAGCCAAGATGCGGTGTCCTACGAGCAGTACTTC
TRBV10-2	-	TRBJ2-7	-	CASSSGTYYEQYF	TGCGCCAGCAGTTCCGGGACCTACTACGAGCAGTACTTC
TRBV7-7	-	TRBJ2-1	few	CASSLARTAEQFF	TGTGCTAGCAGCTTAGCGAGAACAGCTGAGCAGTTCTTC
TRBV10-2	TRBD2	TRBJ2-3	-	CASSKGGLAASTDTQYF	TGCGCCAGCAGTAAGGGGGGACTAGCGGCTAGCACAGATACGCAGTATTTT
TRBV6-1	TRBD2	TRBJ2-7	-	CASSRTSGGAVYEQYF	TGTGCCAGCAGCCGGACTAGCGGGGGGGCCGTTTACGAGCAGTACTTC
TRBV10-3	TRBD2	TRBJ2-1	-	CAIGGGNNEQFF	TGTGCCATCGGGGGAGGGAACAATGAGCAGTTCTTC
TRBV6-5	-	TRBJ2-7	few	CASSLGPAAYEQYF	TGTGCCAGCAGTTTGGGGCCAGCTGCCTACGAGCAGTACTTC
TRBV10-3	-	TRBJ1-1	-	CAIKSGFMNTEAFF	TGTGCCATCAAATCAGGATTTATGAACACTGAAGCTTTCTTT
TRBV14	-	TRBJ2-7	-	CASSQDITGTYEQYF	TGTGCCAGCAGCCAAGATATAACAGGGACCTACGAGCAGTACTTC
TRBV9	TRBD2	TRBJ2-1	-	CANSVEASGSSEQFF	TGTGCCAACAGCGTAGAAGCTAGCGGGAGCAGTGAGCAGTTCTTC
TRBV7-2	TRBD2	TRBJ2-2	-	CASSLEGLAAGELFF	TGTGCCAGCAGCTTAGAGGGACTAGCGGCCGGGGAGCTGTTTTTT
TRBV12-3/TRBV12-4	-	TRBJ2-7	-	CASSFVTAPEQYF	TGTGCCAGCAGTTTCGTGACTGCGCCTGAGCAGTACTTC
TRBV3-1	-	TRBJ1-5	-	CASSPGIGDQPQHF	TGTGCCAGCAGCCCCGGCATCGGCGATCAGCCCCAGCATTTT
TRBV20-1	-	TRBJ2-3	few	CSATVTASTDTQYF	TGCAGTGCTACAGTGACAGCTAGCACAGATACGCAGTATTTT
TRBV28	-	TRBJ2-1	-	CASSFGTSPNEQFF	TGTGCCAGCAGTTTCGGGACTTCCCCCAATGAGCAGTTCTTC
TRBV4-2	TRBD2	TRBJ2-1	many	CASSPGLADLREQFF	TGTGCCAGCAGCCCGGGACTAGCGGACCTGAGGGAGCAGTTCTTC
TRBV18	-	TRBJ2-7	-	CASSRGVGRTYEQYF	TGTGCCAGCTCACGGGGCGTGGGGAGGACCTACGAGCAGTACTTC
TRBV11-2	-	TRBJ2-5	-	CASSLELVETQYF	TGTGCCAGCAGCTTAGAACTAGTAGAGACCCAGTACTTC
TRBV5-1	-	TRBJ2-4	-	CASSLRGDFLPGEQYF	TGCGCCAGCAGCTTGCGGGGAGACTTCTTACCGGGGGAGCAGTACTTC